Presented here are 8 T cell receptor beta chains from one specimen sequenced in a study of T cell responses to AZD1222 COVID-19 vaccine. Method: immunoSEQ multiplex PCR; TCRdb's copy keeps in-frame clones and lacks some. This sample has tens of thousands of clones, with approximately 83% found just once. The input for sequencing was peripheral blood, taken 28 days after the second AZD1222 dose. All receptors come from an adult who received the AZD1222 COVID-19 vaccine.

The table lists this clone with a few counts. The V call is TRBV5-6, the J call TRBJ2-1; TRBD2 might be the D (5 bases). The length of the CDR3 is 15 residues. Trimming took off 1 base at V and 4 bases at J, with 12 bases between the two ends. Germline V gives CDR1 SGHDT, CDR2 YYEEEE. CDR3 nucleotides: TGTGCCAGCAGCTTGTATAATAGCGTTTACAATGAGCAGTTCTTC. Translation gives CASSLYNSVYNEQFF.

The gene calls are TRBV6-6 and TRBJ2-3, with TRBD2 identical over 10 bases. Germline V gene lookup returns CDR1 MNHNY and CDR2 SVGAGI (reference sequence). With 5 bases clipped from V and 1 base from J, the junction kept 3 bases outside the gene matches. CDR3 length: 15 amino acids. The CDR3 reads CASSQSGRGTDTQYF. DNA for the CDR3: TGTGCCAGCAGTCAGAGCGGGAGGGGCACAGATACGCAGTATTTT.

The chain combines TRBV27 with TRBJ1-5, with D maybe TRBD1 (5 bases). The CDR3 has 15 amino acids. In germline, CDR1 is MNHEY, CDR2 SMNVEV (reference sequence). Trimming removed 4 bases from V and 4 bases from J, with 14 bases in between. The DNA of the CDR3 is TGTGCCAGCAGTTCCGCGGACAAACAGAATCAGCCCCAGCATTTT. This encodes CASSSADKQNQPQHF.

The chain employs TRBV6-5 and TRBJ1-1; the D is unclear. Trimming took off 0 bases at V and 2 bases at J, with 7 bases between the two ends. Germline loops: CDR1 MNHEY, CDR2 SVGAGI. The CDR3 spans 14 residues. The CDR3, as DNA: TGTGCCAGCAGTTACTCGTGGGATAACACTGAAGCTTTCTTT. Protein sequence: CASSYSWDNTEAFF.

The rearrangement uses TRBV19 and TRBJ1-2; no firm D call. There are 15 residues in the CDR3. V lost 1 base to trimming and J lost 4 bases, with 13 bases between them. Germline CDR1 reads LNHDA; CDR2 reads SQIVND (reference sequence). CDR3 nucleotides: TGTGCCAGTAGTATAGCTGGCGGCAGCTTCTATGGCTACACCTTC. Translation gives CASSIAGGSFYGYTF. Full variable domain (remainder filled in from reference TRBV19 and TRBJ1-2): DGGITQSPKYLFRKEGQNVTLSCEQNLNHDAMYWYRQDPGQGLRLIYYSQIVNDFQKGDIAEGYSVSREKKESFPLTVTSAQKNPTAFYLCASSIAGGSFYGYTFGSGTRLTVV.

This clone was seen a single time. The rearrangement links TRBV30 to TRBJ1-2; D unresolved. Trimming took off 8 bases at V and 2 bases at J, with 9 bases between the two ends. This CDR3 has 11 amino acids. Germline loops: CDR1 GTSNPN, CDR2 SVGIG (reference sequence). For the CDR3, the DNA is TGTGCCACTTCGGGGAACTATGGCTACACCTTC. Its protein product is CATSGNYGYTF.

The chain carries TRBV19 and TRBJ2-5; 11 nucleotides agree with TRBD2. Germline loops: CDR1 LNHDA, CDR2 SQIVND (reference sequence). The CDR3 is 15 amino acids. V lost 6 bases and J lost 1; bases outside the gene matches: 4. The CDR3 DNA reads as TGTGCCAGTAGGAGGACTAGCGGGCCCCAAGAGACCCAGTACTTC. Amino acids: CASRRTSGPQETQYF.

The rearrangement links TRBV6-2 or TRBV6-3 to TRBJ2-5; TRBD2 matches at 10 bases. CDR3 length: 18 residues. V trimming: 2 bases; J trimming: 0 bases; junction bases outside the gene matches: 9. Germline loops: CDR1 MNHEY, CDR2 SVGEGT. CDR3 amino acids: CASSYPITSGRDQETQYF. CDR3 coding DNA: TGTGCCAGCAGTTACCCGATTACAAGCGGGAGGGACCAAGAGACCCAGTACTTC.